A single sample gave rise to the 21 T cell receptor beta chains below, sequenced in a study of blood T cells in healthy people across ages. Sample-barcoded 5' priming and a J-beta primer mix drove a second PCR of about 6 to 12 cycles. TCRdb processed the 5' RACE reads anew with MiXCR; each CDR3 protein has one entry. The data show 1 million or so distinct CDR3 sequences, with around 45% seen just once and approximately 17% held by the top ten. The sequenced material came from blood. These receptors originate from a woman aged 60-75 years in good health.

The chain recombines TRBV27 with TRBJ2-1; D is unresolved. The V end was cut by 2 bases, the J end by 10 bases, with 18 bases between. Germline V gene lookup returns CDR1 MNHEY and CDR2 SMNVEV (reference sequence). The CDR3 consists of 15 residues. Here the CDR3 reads CASSLEAGNFYEQFF. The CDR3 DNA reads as TGTGCCAGCAGTTTAGAGGCTGGTAATTTCTACGAGCAGTTCTTC.

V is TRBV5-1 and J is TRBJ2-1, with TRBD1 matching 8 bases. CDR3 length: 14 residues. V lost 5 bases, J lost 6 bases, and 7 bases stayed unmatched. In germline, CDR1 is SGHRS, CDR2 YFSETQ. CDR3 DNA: TGCGCCAGCAGTCCGACAGGGGCGGCCAATGAGCAGTTCTTC. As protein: CASSPTGAANEQFF.

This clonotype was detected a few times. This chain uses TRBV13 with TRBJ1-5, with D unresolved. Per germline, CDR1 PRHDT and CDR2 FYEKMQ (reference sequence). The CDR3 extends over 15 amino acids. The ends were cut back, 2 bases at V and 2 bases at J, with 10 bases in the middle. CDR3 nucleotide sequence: TGTGCCAGCAGCTTACAGCGACGGGGCAATCAGCCCCAGCATTTT. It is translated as CASSLQRRGNQPQHF.

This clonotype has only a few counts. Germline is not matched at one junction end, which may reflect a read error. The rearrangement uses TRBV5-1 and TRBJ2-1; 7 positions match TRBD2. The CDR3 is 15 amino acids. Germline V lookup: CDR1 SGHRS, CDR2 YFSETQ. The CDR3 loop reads CASSLSGTSYNEQFF. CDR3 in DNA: TGTGCCAGCAGTTTAAGCGGGACGTCCTACAATGAGCAGTTCTTC.

The CDR3 DNA sequence: TGTGCCAGCAGTTACGGGAACGGAAACTACGAGCAGTACTTC. Encoded protein: CASSYGNGNYEQYF. V usage is TRBV6-5 and J usage is TRBJ2-7; no clear D gene. Trimming took 2 bases from V and 3 from J, leaving 11 bases between them. CDR3 length: 14 residues. Germline V CDR1 and CDR2: MNHEY, SVGAGI.

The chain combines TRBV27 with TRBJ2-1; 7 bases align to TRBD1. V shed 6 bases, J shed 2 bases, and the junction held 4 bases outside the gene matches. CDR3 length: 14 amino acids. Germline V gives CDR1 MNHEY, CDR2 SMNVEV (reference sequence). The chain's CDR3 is CASRQTGPYNEQFF. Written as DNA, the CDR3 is TGTGCCAGCAGACAGACAGGGCCCTACAATGAGCAGTTCTTC.

The CDR3 reads CASGLAGVDNEQYF. The CDR3 DNA sequence: TGTGCCAGCGGACTAGCGGGAGTGGACAATGAGCAGTACTTC. V is TRBV5-6 and J is TRBJ2-7, with TRBD2 matching over 13 bases. V dropped 7 bases and J dropped 7; count of bases not matched to a gene: 8. Germline CDR1 SGHDT, CDR2 YYEEEE. The CDR3 has 14 amino acids.

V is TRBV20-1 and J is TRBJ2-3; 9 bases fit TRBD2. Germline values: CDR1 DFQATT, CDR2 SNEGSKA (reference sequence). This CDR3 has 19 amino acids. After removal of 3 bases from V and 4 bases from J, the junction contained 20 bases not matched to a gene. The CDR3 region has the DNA TGCAGTGCTAGGGACCCCCCACATTTAGCGGGAGCACCCGCAGATACGCAGTATTTT. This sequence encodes CSARDPPHLAGAPADTQYF.

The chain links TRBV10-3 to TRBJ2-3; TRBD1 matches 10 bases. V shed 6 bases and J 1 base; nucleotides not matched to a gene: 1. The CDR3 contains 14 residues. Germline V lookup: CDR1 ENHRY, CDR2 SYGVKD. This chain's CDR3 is CAIRGTGGTDTQYF. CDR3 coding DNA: TGTGCCATCAGGGGGACAGGGGGCACAGATACGCAGTATTTT.

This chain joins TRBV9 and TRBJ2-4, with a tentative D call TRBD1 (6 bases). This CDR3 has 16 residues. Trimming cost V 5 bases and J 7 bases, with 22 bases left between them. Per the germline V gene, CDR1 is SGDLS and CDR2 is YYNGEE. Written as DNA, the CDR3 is TGTGCCAGCAGTCCTTCAGGGGTCAGCGCCTATAACATTCAGTACTTC. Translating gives CASSPSGVSAYNIQYF.

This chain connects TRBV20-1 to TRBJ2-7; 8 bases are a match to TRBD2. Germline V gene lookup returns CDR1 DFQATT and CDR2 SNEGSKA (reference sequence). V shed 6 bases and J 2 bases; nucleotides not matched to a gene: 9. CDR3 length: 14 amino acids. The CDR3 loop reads CSAPRGGGTYEQYF. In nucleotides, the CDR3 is TGCAGTGCACCACGGGGGGGGGGTACCTACGAGCAGTACTTC.

The CDR3 region has the DNA TGTGCCAGCAGTTACTCGAGGCGGACAGGAGGCTCCTACGAGCAGTACTTC. This sequence encodes CASSYSRRTGGSYEQYF. The rearrangement links TRBV6-2 or TRBV6-3 to TRBJ2-7, with 7 positions matching TRBD1. V shed 0 bases, J shed 0 bases, and the junction held 8 bases outside the gene matches. This CDR3 is 17 amino acids long. Germline V CDR1 and CDR2: MNHEY, SVGEGT.

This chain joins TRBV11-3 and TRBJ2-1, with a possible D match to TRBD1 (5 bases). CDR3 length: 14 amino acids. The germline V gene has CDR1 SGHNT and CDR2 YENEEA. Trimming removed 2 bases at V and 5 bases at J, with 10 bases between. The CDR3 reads CASSLTRANNEQFF. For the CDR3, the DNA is TGTGCCAGCAGCTTAACCAGGGCCAACAATGAGCAGTTCTTC.

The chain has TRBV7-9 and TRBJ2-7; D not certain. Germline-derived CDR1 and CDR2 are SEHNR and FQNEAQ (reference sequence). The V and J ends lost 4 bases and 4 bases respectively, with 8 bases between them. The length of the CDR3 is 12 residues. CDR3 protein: CASSWTAYEQYF. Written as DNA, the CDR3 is TGTGCCAGCAGCTGGACCGCATACGAGCAGTACTTC. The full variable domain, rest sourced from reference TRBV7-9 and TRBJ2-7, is DTGVSQNPRHKITKRGQNVTFRCDPISEHNRLYWYRQTLGQGPEFLTYFQNEAQLEKSRLLSDRFSAERPKGSFSTLEIQRTEQGDSAMYLCASSWTAYEQYFGPGTRLTVT.

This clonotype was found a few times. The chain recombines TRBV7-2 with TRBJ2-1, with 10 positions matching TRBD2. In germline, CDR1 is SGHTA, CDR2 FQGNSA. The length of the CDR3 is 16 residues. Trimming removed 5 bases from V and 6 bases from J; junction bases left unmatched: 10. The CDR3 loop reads CASSPAAGGLPNEQFF. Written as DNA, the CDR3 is TGTGCCAGCAGCCCCGCAGCGGGAGGGCTCCCCAATGAGCAGTTCTTC.

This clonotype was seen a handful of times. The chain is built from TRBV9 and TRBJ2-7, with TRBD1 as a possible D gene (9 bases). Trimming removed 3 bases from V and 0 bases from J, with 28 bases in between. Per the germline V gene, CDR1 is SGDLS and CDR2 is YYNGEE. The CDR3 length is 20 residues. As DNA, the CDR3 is TGTGCCAGCAGCGACGGGTTCGGACAGGGGTTTAGCGGGAACTCCTACGAGCAGTACTTC. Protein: CASSDGFGQGFSGNSYEQYF.

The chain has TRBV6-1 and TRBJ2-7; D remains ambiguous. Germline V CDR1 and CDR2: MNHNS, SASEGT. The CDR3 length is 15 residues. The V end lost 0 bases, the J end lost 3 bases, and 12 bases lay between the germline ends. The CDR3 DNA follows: TGTGCCAGCAGTGAAGCGCTCGCATCCTTCTACGAGCAGTACTTC. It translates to CASSEALASFYEQYF.

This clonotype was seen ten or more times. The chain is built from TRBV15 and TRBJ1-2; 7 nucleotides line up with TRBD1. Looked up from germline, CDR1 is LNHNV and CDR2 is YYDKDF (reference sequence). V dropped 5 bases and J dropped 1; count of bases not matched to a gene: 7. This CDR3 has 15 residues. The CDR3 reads CATSGPGQLNYGYTF. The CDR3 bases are TGTGCCACCAGCGGACCGGGACAGCTTAACTATGGCTACACCTTC.

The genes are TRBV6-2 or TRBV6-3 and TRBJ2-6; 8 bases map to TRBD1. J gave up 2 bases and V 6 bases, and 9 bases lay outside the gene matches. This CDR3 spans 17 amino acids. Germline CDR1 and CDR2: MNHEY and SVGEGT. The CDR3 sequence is CASSHDRGVAGANVLTF. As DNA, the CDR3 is TGTGCCAGCAGCCACGACAGGGGCGTCGCTGGGGCCAACGTCCTGACTTTC.

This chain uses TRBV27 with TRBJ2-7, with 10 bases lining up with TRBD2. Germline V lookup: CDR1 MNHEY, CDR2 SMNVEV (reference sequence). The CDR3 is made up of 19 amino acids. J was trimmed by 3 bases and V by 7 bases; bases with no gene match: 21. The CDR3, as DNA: TGTGCCAGCACGTTCGACAGGAATGCCCCCGGGACTAGCGACTACGAGCAGTACTTC. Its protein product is CASTFDRNAPGTSDYEQYF.

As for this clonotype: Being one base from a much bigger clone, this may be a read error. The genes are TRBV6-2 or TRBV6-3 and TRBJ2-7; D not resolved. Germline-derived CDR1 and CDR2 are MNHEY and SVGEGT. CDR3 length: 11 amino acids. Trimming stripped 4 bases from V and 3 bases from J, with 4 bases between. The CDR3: CASSFIYEQYF. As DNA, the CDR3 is TGTGCCAGCAGTTTCATCTACGAGCAGTACTTC.